This is a list of T cell receptor beta chains from one sample in a study of response to subunit inactivated influenza vaccine. TCRdb re-analysed the RT-PCR reads in MiXCR, keeping a single row per CDR3 protein. The sample shows some 570,000 distinct CDR3 sequences, 11% of them seen only once. These same records also appear under a second study, on T cells expressing NK-cell markers.

Sequencing was performed on PBMCs from blood, taken on the day of vaccination. The receptors here all came from a man aged 50 to 60 who received an inactivated influenza vaccine. Both conserved end residues are part of each CDR3. D genes are given only for firm matches. Clone size is given for some rows only: seen once, a few or many times, or a class if the clone is expanded.

v_gene: TRBV6-1
abundance: many
d_gene: NA
j_gene: TRBJ2-1
CDR3nt: TGTGCCAGCAGTACAGCCAGGTGGGACAATGAGCAGTTCTTC
CDR3aa: CASSTARWDNEQFF

v_gene: TRBV12-3/TRBV12-4
abundance: NA
d_gene: NA
j_gene: TRBJ2-3
CDR3nt: TGTGCCAGCAGTTTAGTTTTGCGGGACCCCCCGATCACAGATACGCAGTATTTT
CDR3aa: CASSLVLRDPPITDTQYF

v_gene: TRBV9
abundance: NA
d_gene: TRBD1
j_gene: TRBJ2-3
CDR3nt: TGTGCCAGCAGCTCACCCGGGACAGAACTTAATACAGATACGCAGTATTTT
CDR3aa: CASSSPGTELNTDTQYF

v_gene: TRBV28
abundance: few
d_gene: NA
j_gene: TRBJ2-7
CDR3nt: TGTGCCAGCAGTTTCGTTCGCTACGAGCAGTACTTC
CDR3aa: CASSFVRYEQYF

v_gene: TRBV2
abundance: few
d_gene: NA
j_gene: TRBJ2-1
CDR3nt: TGTGCCAGCAGCCGGGACTCCCAGAGCAATGAGCAGTTCTTC
CDR3aa: CASSRDSQSNEQFF

v_gene: TRBV7-9
abundance: NA
d_gene: NA
j_gene: TRBJ2-1
CDR3nt: TGTGCCATCACCGTGCTTCTGGATTCGGCGTACAATGAGCAGTTCTTC
CDR3aa: CAITVLLDSAYNEQFF

v_gene: TRBV12-3/TRBV12-4
abundance: NA
d_gene: NA
j_gene: TRBJ2-1
CDR3nt: TGTGCCAGCAGTTACTACGGTGAGCAGTTCTTC
CDR3aa: CASSYYGEQFF

v_gene: TRBV5-8
abundance: few
d_gene: NA
j_gene: TRBJ2-7
CDR3nt: TGTGCCAGCAGCTTGGGTGGGAGGTCATACTACGAGCAGTACTTC
CDR3aa: CASSLGGRSYYEQYF

v_gene: TRBV12-3/TRBV12-4
abundance: many
d_gene: NA
j_gene: TRBJ1-5
CDR3nt: TGTGCCAGCAGTATCAGGGGATTGTCCAATCAGCCCCAGCATTTT
CDR3aa: CASSIRGLSNQPQHF

v_gene: TRBV4-3
abundance: NA
d_gene: NA
j_gene: TRBJ2-7
CDR3nt: TGCGCCAGCAGCCAAGATCCCGATACACGATACGAGCAGTACTTC
CDR3aa: CASSQDPDTRYEQYF

v_gene: TRBV20-1
abundance: NA
d_gene: NA
j_gene: TRBJ1-3
CDR3nt: TGCAGTGCTAGAGATACTAGGACGGCTGGAAACACCATATATTTT
CDR3aa: CSARDTRTAGNTIYF